Listed below are T cell receptor beta chains from one sample, sequenced in a study of T cell responses to AZD1222 COVID-19 vaccine. Assay: immunoSEQ multiplex PCR; the TCRdb copy retains only in-frame clones and omits some. Here the sample spans 120,000 or so clones, 75% to 90% being singletons. Specimen: peripheral blood, collected on day 0 of MenACWY control vaccination. All receptors derive from an adult in good health. The CDR3 runs from the conserved cysteine through the conserved F or W. A D gene is named only where the DNA matches it firmly. Clone size is shown for a subset of rows, as once, few, many or a class of expanded clone.

clone size	V gene	J gene	CDR3 length	D gene	CDR3 protein	CDR3 DNA
-	TRBV7-9	TRBJ1-1	17	TRBD1	CASSPRTGSPGGTEAFF	TGTGCCAGCAGCCCCCGGACAGGTTCCCCTGGTGGCACTGAAGCTTTCTTT
-	TRBV5-4	TRBJ2-7	15	TRBD2	CASSFQTSGISEQYF	TGTGCCAGCAGCTTCCAGACTAGCGGGATTTCCGAGCAGTACTTC
-	TRBV3-1/TRBV3-2	TRBJ2-3	13	TRBD2	CASSPRTSNTQYF	TGTGCCAGCAGCCCTCGGACTAGCAATACGCAGTATTTT
-	TRBV11-3	TRBJ2-1	16	-	CASSLDFGGRGNEQFF	TGTGCCAGCAGCTTAGATTTTGGGGGGCGCGGGAATGAGCAGTTCTTC
-	TRBV7-6	TRBJ2-2	18	TRBD1	CASSLSFGTGGDTGELFF	TGTGCCAGCAGCTTGTCGTTTGGTACAGGGGGAGACACCGGGGAGCTGTTTTTT
-	TRBV9	TRBJ1-2	16	TRBD1	CASSPQWRGQGYGYTF	TGTGCCAGCAGCCCCCAATGGAGGGGGCAAGGCTATGGCTACACCTTC
-	TRBV9	TRBJ2-5	15	-	CASSPRPKIGETQYF	TGTGCCAGCAGCCCCCGCCCCAAAATTGGGGAGACCCAGTACTTC
-	TRBV7-9	TRBJ2-3	17	TRBD2	CASSPRRRAGRRDTQYF	TGTGCCAGCAGCCCCCGCCGGCGAGCGGGACGGCGAGATACGCAGTATTTT
-	TRBV15	TRBJ1-5	14	-	CATSSGDSNQPQHF	TGTGCCACCAGCAGCGGGGATAGCAATCAGCCCCAGCATTTT
-	TRBV3-1/TRBV3-2	TRBJ1-2	13	TRBD1	CASSLGQGYGYTF	TGTGCCAGCAGCCTCGGACAGGGTTATGGCTACACCTTC
-	TRBV27	TRBJ2-7	16	TRBD2	CASSPNGLAGYYEQYF	TGTGCCAGCAGTCCCAATGGACTAGCGGGCTACTACGAGCAGTACTTC
-	TRBV7-2	TRBJ2-7	15	TRBD2	CASSLTSGPLHEQYF	TGTGCCAGCAGCCTCACTAGCGGCCCCCTCCACGAGCAGTACTTC
-	TRBV5-4	TRBJ1-1	14	-	CASSFRDANTEAFF	TGTGCCAGCAGCTTCCGGGACGCCAACACTGAAGCTTTCTTT
-	TRBV19	TRBJ2-7	13	-	CASSTDGSYEQYF	TGTGCCAGTAGTACGGACGGGTCCTACGAGCAGTACTTC
few	TRBV5-4	TRBJ1-2	14	TRBD1	CASSLAHLGQGGTF	TGTGCCAGCAGCTTGGCTCACCTTGGACAGGGGGGTACCTTC
-	TRBV11-3	TRBJ2-1	15	TRBD2	CASSLVSGGYNEQFF	TGTGCCAGCAGCTTAGTATCGGGAGGGTACAATGAGCAGTTCTTC
-	TRBV19	TRBJ2-3	16	TRBD2	CASSDRLAGVGDTQYF	TGTGCCAGTAGCGATAGACTAGCGGGAGTGGGAGATACGCAGTATTTT
-	TRBV6-2/TRBV6-3	TRBJ2-3	17	-	CASSYNAGAQSTDTQYF	TGTGCCAGCAGTTACAACGCGGGGGCGCAGAGCACAGATACGCAGTATTTT
-	TRBV12-3/TRBV12-4	TRBJ1-2	13	-	CAISEQGLEGYTF	TGTGCCATCAGCGAACAGGGTTTGGAGGGCTACACCTTC
-	TRBV27	TRBJ1-5	15	-	CASSLSKFVDQPQHF	TGTGCCAGCAGTTTATCGAAGTTTGTGGATCAGCCCCAGCATTTT
-	TRBV5-5	TRBJ2-5	17	-	CASSAELRAHGQETQYF	TGTGCCAGCAGCGCTGAATTGAGGGCACACGGACAAGAGACCCAGTACTTC
-	TRBV5-6	TRBJ2-3	14	-	CASSFEQGTDTQYF	TGTGCCAGCAGCTTTGAGCAGGGGACAGATACGCAGTATTTT
-	TRBV7-7	TRBJ1-1	15	-	CASSLGVGGGTEAFF	TGTGCCAGCAGCTTAGGGGTAGGAGGGGGAACTGAAGCTTTCTTT
-	TRBV5-1	TRBJ1-2	13	-	CASRVRPDYGYTF	TGCGCCAGCAGGGTTCGGCCGGACTATGGCTACACCTTC
-	TRBV27	TRBJ1-1	14	TRBD1	CASRGDRSNTEAFF	TGTGCCAGCAGGGGGGACAGGAGTAACACTGAAGCTTTCTTT